Shown below are 23 T cell receptor beta chains from a single sample sequenced in a study of shared clonotypes between healthy human individuals. Selected positively for CCR7 and CD45RO-negative, naive CD8 cells excluded terminally differentiated effector memory CD45RA+ cells. Data came from immunoSEQ multiplex PCR; TCRdb stores just in-frame clones and leaves some out. The data hold about 2,200,000 clones, with roughly 91% observed a single time. The sample comprised naive CD8+ T cells from PBMCs. Every receptor here comes from a man aged 18 to 29 in good health. Some clones in this sample may be carry-over from other donors' samples.

The CDR3 region is CATSTGQGAIYEQYF. As DNA, the CDR3 is TGTGCCACCAGCACCGGACAGGGGGCGATTTACGAGCAGTACTTC. This chain connects TRBV15 to TRBJ2-7; 11 nucleotides match TRBD1. The germline CDR1 and CDR2 sequences are LNHNV and YYDKDF (reference sequence). Trimming at V came to 4 bases and at J to 4 bases, leaving 6 bases not matched to a gene. The CDR3 contains 15 residues.

The rearrangement uses TRBV27 and TRBJ2-7; 10 bases are a match to TRBD1. Per germline, CDR1 MNHEY and CDR2 SMNVEV (reference sequence). This CDR3 has 14 residues. V shed 8 bases, J shed 8 bases, and the junction held 12 bases outside the gene matches. CDR3 coding DNA: TGTGCCAGCGGCCGGACAGGGGGTCTCGTCCAGCAGTACTTC. Translation gives CASGRTGGLVQQYF.

The chain combines TRBV18 with TRBJ1-4, with D hard to call. The V end was cut by 3 bases, the J end by 0 bases, with 14 bases between. The CDR3 sequence is 17 residues long. The V gene's germline CDR1 is KGHSH and CDR2 LQKENI. CDR3 bases: TGTGCCAGCTCACCTAACCGACGGCCCACAACTAATGAAAAACTGTTTTTT. This codes for CASSPNRRPTTNEKLFF.

V gene TRBV6-5 combines with J gene TRBJ2-3; TRBD1 or TRBD2 may be the D gene (6 bases each). Trimming left V 2 bases short and J 10 bases short, with 19 bases between. The germline V gene encodes CDR1 MNHEY and CDR2 SVGAGI. The CDR3 spans 15 residues. CDR3 nucleotide sequence: TGTGCCAGCAGTTACAACGGACCCGGGGGCCTGGCGCAGTATTTT. This encodes CASSYNGPGGLAQYF.

The genes are TRBV28 and TRBJ2-5; 9 bases fit TRBD2. The germline gives CDR1 MDHEN, CDR2 SYDVKM. J gave up 5 bases and V 6 bases, and 13 bases lay outside the gene matches. This CDR3 is built from 16 residues. The CDR3 sequence is CASREVAGGGSETQYF. CDR3 bases: TGTGCCAGCAGGGAGGTGGCGGGAGGGGGTTCGGAGACCCAGTACTTC.

This chain links TRBV29-1 with TRBJ1-2; 7 bases align to TRBD1. Germline lookup yields CDR1 SQVTM and CDR2 ANQGSEA. V trimming: 4 bases; J trimming: 7 bases; junction bases outside the gene matches: 12. The CDR3 consists of 14 residues. CDR3 amino acids: CSVGDSFPFGGYTF. In nucleotides, the CDR3 is TGCAGCGTTGGGGACAGTTTCCCCTTCGGTGGCTACACCTTC.

The chain carries TRBV7-2 and TRBJ2-7; 12 bases fit TRBD2. J was trimmed by 2 bases and V by 2 bases; bases with no gene match: 4. The CDR3 has 16 amino acids. Looked up from germline, CDR1 is SGHTA and CDR2 is FQGNSA. CDR3 bases: TGTGCCAGCAGCTTACTAGCGGGAGGGCCCCCCTACGAGCAGTACTTC. This sequence encodes CASSLLAGGPPYEQYF.

This chain links TRBV5-8 with TRBJ2-1; the D is unclear. Germline values: CDR1 SGHTS, CDR2 YDEGEE. The CDR3 consists of 15 residues. V lost 0 bases and J lost 7, with 14 bases in between. The CDR3 coding sequence is TGTGCCAGCAGCTTGGTGCCCGGTGTTAGGAATGAGCAGTTCTTC. Its translation is CASSLVPGVRNEQFF.

The chain has TRBV10-2 and TRBJ2-3; 7 bases align to TRBD2. After removal of 11 bases from V and 5 bases from J, the junction contained 7 bases not matched to a gene. Germline V gene lookup returns CDR1 WSHSY and CDR2 SAAADI. The length of the CDR3 is 12 residues. For the CDR3, the DNA is TGCGCCGTCGAGGTAGCGGGAGATACGCAGTATTTT. This encodes CAVEVAGDTQYF.

In its sample, this clone was seen a few times. J is TRBJ2-2 and V is TRBV2, with D perhaps TRBD2 (6 bases). This CDR3 is 17 amino acids long. Between the trimmed V and J ends, which lost 1 base and 0 bases, there was a span of 12 bases. The germline V gene encodes CDR1 SNHLY and CDR2 FYNNEI. The CDR3 nucleotides read TGTGCCAGCAGTGAAGTCGGTCCGGGAGCGAACACCGGGGAGCTGTTTTTT. As protein: CASSEVGPGANTGELFF.

The V call is TRBV7-9, the J call TRBJ2-7; tentative D call: TRBD2 (6 bases). The germline V gene has CDR1 SEHNR and CDR2 FQNEAQ (reference sequence). CDR3 size: 15 residues. The V end was cut by 5 bases, the J end by 0 bases, with 14 bases between. CDR3 protein: CASSPPGSSSYEQYF. The CDR3 DNA is TGTGCCAGCAGCCCGCCCGGGAGCAGCTCCTACGAGCAGTACTTC. Combining the CDR3 with reference TRBV7-9 and TRBJ2-7 gives the whole variable domain DTGVSQNPRHKITKRGQNVTFRCDPISEHNRLYWYRQTLGQGPEFLTYFQNEAQLEKSRLLSDRFSAERPKGSFSTLEIQRTEQGDSAMYLCASSPPGSSSYEQYFGPGTRLTVT.

V usage is TRBV7-9 and J usage is TRBJ2-1; D remains ambiguous. The V gene's germline CDR1 is SEHNR and CDR2 FQNEAQ (reference sequence). Trimming shortened V by 1 base and J by 7 bases, and 23 bases separated the two germline ends. CDR3 length: 18 amino acids. Here the CDR3 reads CASSLDSLLGAVFNEQFF. In DNA, the CDR3 is TGTGCCAGCAGCTTAGATAGTCTCCTCGGTGCGGTTTTTAATGAGCAGTTCTTC.

The rearrangement joins TRBV27 to TRBJ1-2; D call uncertain. Germline V lookup: CDR1 MNHEY, CDR2 SMNVEV (reference sequence). The CDR3 has 13 residues. The V end was cut by 4 bases, the J end by 3 bases, with 9 bases between. CDR3 loop: CASSSRRDYGYTF. DNA of the CDR3: TGTGCCAGCAGTTCCCGCCGGGACTATGGCTACACCTTC.

V gene TRBV6-1 combines with J gene TRBJ2-2; no reliable D call. Trimming removed 7 bases from V and 5 bases from J, with 5 bases in between. In germline, CDR1 is MNHNS, CDR2 SASEGT. CDR3 length: 11 residues. CDR3 loop: CASILTGELFF. The CDR3 DNA reads as TGTGCCAGCATACTGACCGGGGAGCTGTTTTTT.

This chain connects TRBV29-1 to TRBJ2-7; D not resolved. Germline assignment: CDR1 SQVTM and CDR2 ANQGSEA. Trimming took 5 bases from V and 3 from J, leaving 11 bases between them. This CDR3 is built from 12 residues. The CDR3 is CSVRPTNYEQYF. The CDR3 DNA reads TGCAGCGTTCGGCCTACGAACTACGAGCAGTACTTC.

The chain links TRBV27 to TRBJ2-1; 10 bases are shared with TRBD1. With V trimmed by 6 bases and J by 8 bases, 10 bases remained unmatched. CDR3 length: 15 residues. The germline gives CDR1 MNHEY, CDR2 SMNVEV (reference sequence). The CDR3 spells CASRRIGQGVHEQFF. Written as DNA, the CDR3 is TGTGCCAGCAGGCGAATCGGACAGGGGGTCCATGAGCAGTTCTTC.

The chain combines TRBV9 with TRBJ2-7; D could derive from TRBD1 or TRBD2 (5 bases each). Trimming pared 7 bases from V and 1 base from J, leaving 12 bases between. Germline V gene lookup returns CDR1 SGDLS and CDR2 YYNGEE. The CDR3 consists of 13 residues. For the CDR3, the DNA is TGTGCCAGCGGGGGATCCTTTTCCTACGAGCAGTACTTC. It translates to CASGGSFSYEQYF.

The chain carries TRBV19 and TRBJ1-1; D remains unclear. Germline CDR1 LNHDA, CDR2 SQIVND (reference sequence). The V and J ends lost 5 bases and 11 bases respectively, with 18 bases between them. The CDR3 spans 13 residues. The CDR3 region has the DNA TGTGCCAGTAGTCTAAATGGGATGGCCGGGGCTTTCTTT. Protein sequence: CASSLNGMAGAFF.

This chain uses TRBV5-1 with TRBJ2-1; 8 bases are a match to TRBD2. There are 15 residues in the CDR3. After removal of 3 bases from V and 8 bases from J, the junction contained 10 bases not matched to a gene. Per the germline V gene, CDR1 is SGHRS and CDR2 is YFSETQ. This CDR3 is CASSSGTRARDEQFF. The CDR3 DNA follows: TGCGCCAGCAGCTCCGGGACTAGAGCGAGGGATGAGCAGTTCTTC.

This sequence joins TRBV5-1 and TRBJ2-1; possible D gene TRBD2, 7 bases. The germline V gene encodes CDR1 SGHRS and CDR2 YFSETQ. V dropped 2 bases and J dropped 1 base, with 16 bases sitting between them. The CDR3 consists of 17 residues. CDR3 in DNA: TGCGCCAGCAGCTTCTTAGGGGGAGGGCTATCCTACAATGAGCAGTTCTTC. This codes for CASSFLGGGLSYNEQFF.

V usage is TRBV28 and J usage is TRBJ1-2; 7 nucleotides agree with TRBD1. Germline V gene data show CDR1 as MDHEN and CDR2 as SYDVKM. The CDR3 spans 15 residues. V lost 7 bases, J lost 4 bases, and 12 bases stayed unmatched. The CDR3 DNA sequence: TGTGCCAGCAAACCTCCCCAGACAGGGTTCTATGGCTACACCTTC. This gives the protein CASKPPQTGFYGYTF.

The chain is built from TRBV28 and TRBJ2-7; the match to TRBD2 covers 7 bases. This CDR3 spans 18 amino acids. Germline values: CDR1 MDHEN, CDR2 SYDVKM. Unmatched junction bases numbered 13, after V lost 2 bases and J lost 0 bases. CDR3 nucleotide sequence: TGTGCCAGCAGTTTAAAGGGAGGGCGGGCACATACCTCCTACGAGCAGTACTTC. It yields the protein CASSLKGGRAHTSYEQYF.

The chain employs TRBV4-3 and TRBJ1-1; TRBD1 matches 7 bases. V lost 5 bases, J lost 0 bases, and 3 bases stayed unmatched. This CDR3 comprises 14 residues. Germline lookup yields CDR1 LGHNA and CDR2 YSLEER. This chain's CDR3 is CASSTGQLNTEAFF. In DNA, the CDR3 is TGCGCCAGCAGCACGGGACAGTTGAACACTGAAGCTTTCTTT.